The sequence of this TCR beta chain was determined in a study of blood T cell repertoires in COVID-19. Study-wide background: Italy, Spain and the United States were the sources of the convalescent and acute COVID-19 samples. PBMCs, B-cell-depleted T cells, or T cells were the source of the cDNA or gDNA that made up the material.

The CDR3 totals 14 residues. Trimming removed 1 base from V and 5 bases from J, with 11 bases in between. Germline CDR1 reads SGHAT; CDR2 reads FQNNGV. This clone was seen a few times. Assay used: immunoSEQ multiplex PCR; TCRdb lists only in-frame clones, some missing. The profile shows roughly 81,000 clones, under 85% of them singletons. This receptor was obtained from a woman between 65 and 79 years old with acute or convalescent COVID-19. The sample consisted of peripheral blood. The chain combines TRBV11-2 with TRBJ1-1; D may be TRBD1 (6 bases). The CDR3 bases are TGTGCCAGCAGCTTAGTATACAGGGAGACTGAAGCTTTCTTT. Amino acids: CASSLVYRETEAFF.